These T cell receptor beta chains were read from a single sample in a study of shared clonotypes between healthy human individuals. Profiling relied on immunoSEQ multiplex PCR, and the TCRdb table lists in-frame clones only, not all of them. The sample holds about 2.4 million clones, approximately 94% seen once. Sequencing was carried out using naive CD4+ T cells from PBMCs. These receptors came from a man aged 18 to 30 in good health. Some clones in this sample may be carry-over from other donors' samples. Both conserved end residues are part of each CDR3. The order of the fields is V gene, J gene, clone size, D gene, CDR3 DNA, CDR3 protein. A D gene is named only where the DNA matches it firmly. Some rows mark clone size as missing; the rest say once, few, many or name a class of expanded clone.

>TRBV7-7|TRBJ2-5|.|.
TGTGCCAGCAGCCCCGGGCAGAAGGGAGAGACCCAGTACTTC
CASSPGQKGETQYF
>TRBV7-2|TRBJ2-1|.|TRBD2
TGTGCCAGCAGCTTAGGTGCTAGCGGGAGGGGAACCTACAATGAGCAGTTCTTC
CASSLGASGRGTYNEQFF
>TRBV11-1|TRBJ2-7|.|.
TGTGCCAGCAGCTTAGACCGGGGTTCCTACGAGCAGTACTTC
CASSLDRGSYEQYF
>TRBV18|TRBJ1-5|.|TRBD1
TGTGCCAGCTCACCAAAACAGGGGCCCGATCAGCCCCAGCATTTT
CASSPKQGPDQPQHF
>TRBV5-6|TRBJ1-3|.|.
TGTGCCAGCAGCCTCACCCCGGGGTCCGGCCAGGGAAACACCATATATTTT
CASSLTPGSGQGNTIYF
>TRBV2|TRBJ2-7|.|TRBD2
TGTGCCAGCAGTGCTACGGGGGGGATGTCCGAGCAGTACTTC
CASSATGGMSEQYF
>TRBV11-3|TRBJ2-1|.|.
TGTGCCAGCAGCTCCTGGACGGGGGGCGATGAGCAGTTCTTC
CASSSWTGGDEQFF
>TRBV6-4|TRBJ2-3|.|TRBD2
TGTGCCAGCAGGGCCAGCGGGAGGGTCACAGATACGCAGTATTTT
CASRASGRVTDTQYF
>TRBV10-3|TRBJ2-3|.|.
TGTGCCATCAGTGGTACAGGAACAGATACGCAGTATTTT
CAISGTGTDTQYF
>TRBV5-8|TRBJ2-5|.|TRBD2
TGTGCCAGCAGCACAGGGACTAGCGACGAAGAGACCCAGTACTTC
CASSTGTSDEETQYF
>TRBV5-5|TRBJ2-1|.|.
TGTGCCAGCAGCCCAGAGGTCGTGAATGAGCAGTTCTTC
CASSPEVVNEQFF
>TRBV6-5|TRBJ1-4|.|TRBD1
TGTGCCAGCAGTGGGGACAGCGGTAATGAAAAACTGTTTTTT
CASSGDSGNEKLFF
>TRBV2|TRBJ1-1|.|.
TGTGCCAGCAGTTCCCTTTTGGGGGAGAACACTGAAGCTTTCTTT
CASSSLLGENTEAFF
>TRBV19|TRBJ2-1|.|.
TGTGCCAGTAGTATCAGTGGGCCAGGGTACGGAGGTGAGCAGTTCTTC
CASSISGPGYGGEQFF
>TRBV6-1|TRBJ2-5|.|TRBD1
TGTGCCAGCAGGAGGGACAGACAAGAGACCCAGTACTTC
CASRRDRQETQYF
>TRBV5-1|TRBJ1-4|.|.
TGCGCCAGCAGCTTGGCCCCGGGGGGAGGGGCTGAAAAACTGTTTTTT
CASSLAPGGGAEKLFF
>TRBV7-3|TRBJ2-3|.|.
TGTGCCAGCAGCCCCGGACTGGGCACAGATACGCAGTATTTT
CASSPGLGTDTQYF
>TRBV7-6|TRBJ2-1|.|.
TGTGCCAGCAGCCTCCTACAGGGTACCTACAATGAGCAGTTCTTC
CASSLLQGTYNEQFF
>TRBV10-1|TRBJ2-7|.|TRBD2
TGCGCCAGCAGTGACCCAGGACTAGCGGGAGGGCTCGAGCAGTACTTC
CASSDPGLAGGLEQYF
>TRBV28|TRBJ2-1|.|.
TGTGCCAGCAGTTCCACCGGGGTAGCAGGTAATGAGCAGTTCTTC
CASSSTGVAGNEQFF
>TRBV6-1|TRBJ2-7|.|TRBD2
TGTGCCAGCAGTGTAACTAGCGGGAGGTCCTACGAGCAGTACTTC
CASSVTSGRSYEQYF
>TRBV7-3|TRBJ2-3|.|.
TGTGCCAGCAGCTCGTCAGCTAGCACAGATACGCAGTATTTT
CASSSSASTDTQYF
>TRBV29-1|TRBJ2-3|few|.
TGCTCCTGGGGCACCACCACAGATACGCAGTATTTT
CSWGTTTDTQYF
>TRBV4-1|TRBJ1-1|.|.
TGCGCCAGCAGCCAAATAGGCGTACGGGTGAACACTGAAGCTTTCTTT
CASSQIGVRVNTEAFF
>TRBV10-3|TRBJ2-7|.|TRBD1
TGTGCCATCGGACAGGGTGAGATCTACGAGCAGTACTTC
CAIGQGEIYEQYF
>TRBV6-6|TRBJ2-4|.|.
TGTGCCAGCAGCCCAAATGACGGGGGAGGCAAAAACATTCAGTACTTC
CASSPNDGGGKNIQYF
>TRBV5-1|TRBJ2-7|once|.
TGCGCCAGCAGCCCGGAATGGGACGCTTACTCCTACGAGCAGTACTTC
CASSPEWDAYSYEQYF
>TRBV25-1|TRBJ2-5|once|.
TGTGCCAGCAGTGCAACGACAGTGATACAAGAGACCCAGTACTTC
CASSATTVIQETQYF
>TRBV7-8|TRBJ2-1|.|.
TGTGCCAGCAGCTTAGCAAGGTACGATGAGCAGTTCTTC
CASSLARYDEQFF
>TRBV7-3|TRBJ2-7|.|TRBD2
TGTGCCAGCAGCCCAGGACTAGCGGCCTACGAGCAGTACTTC
CASSPGLAAYEQYF
>TRBV4-1|TRBJ2-4|once|TRBD1
TGCGCCAGCAGCCAACCGACAGGGAAAAACATTCAGTACTTC
CASSQPTGKNIQYF
>TRBV28|TRBJ1-2|.|.
TGTGCCAGCACCCTCGGGGGGCGCGGCTACACCTTC
CASTLGGRGYTF
>TRBV5-6|TRBJ1-2|.|TRBD1
TGTGCCAGTTTGTCGACAGGGCGGAACTATGGCTACACCTTC
CASLSTGRNYGYTF
>TRBV29-1|TRBJ2-7|.|.
TGCAGCGTTGGGGAGAGCTACGAGCAGTACTTC
CSVGESYEQYF
>TRBV10-1|TRBJ2-2|.|.
TGCGCCAGCAGTAAGTTGCGCACCGGGGAGCTGTTTTTT
CASSKLRTGELFF
>TRBV4-3|TRBJ2-2|once|TRBD1
TGCGCCAGCAGCCGGACAGGGGCCCAACCCAACACCGGGGAGCTGTTTTTT
CASSRTGAQPNTGELFF
>TRBV15|TRBJ2-2|.|TRBD2
TGTGCCACCAGCAGAGGGGGGACTAGCGGGAGGGTTAGAGGCACCGGGGAGCTGTTTTTT
CATSRGGTSGRVRGTGELFF
>TRBV19|TRBJ1-2|.|.
TGTGCCAGTAGTATAGGAGGGACTCCTCTCTATGGCTACACCTTC
CASSIGGTPLYGYTF
>TRBV5-1|TRBJ2-3|.|TRBD2
TGCGCCACCAAGACTAGCGGGGATACAGATACGCAGTATTTT
CATKTSGDTDTQYF
>TRBV16|TRBJ2-3|.|.
TGTGCCAGCAGCCAATGGCTCCATGCGGATACGCAGTATTTT
CASSQWLHADTQYF
>TRBV21-1|TRBJ1-3|.|.
TGTGCCAGCGTGGCAGGCGCCCTTTCTGCGGGAAACACCATATATTTT
CASVAGALSAGNTIYF
>TRBV4-1|TRBJ2-3|.|TRBD1
TGCGCCAGCAGCCAGCCGACGACAGGGGCCGGAAAAGATACGCAGTATTTT
CASSQPTTGAGKDTQYF
>TRBV18|TRBJ2-5|.|TRBD1
TGTGCCAGCTCACTCAATCAGGGGGAAGAGACCCAGTACTTC
CASSLNQGEETQYF
>TRBV29-1|TRBJ1-2|.|.
TGCAGCATTCTGGGGTCCAACTATGGCTACACCTTC
CSILGSNYGYTF
>TRBV6-5|TRBJ2-7|.|.
TGTGCCAGCAGTTACTCAAAAATCTACGAGCAGTACTTC
CASSYSKIYEQYF
>TRBV9|TRBJ2-1|.|.
TGTGCCAGCACTCCCTGGGGGAGTAGTTACAATGAGCAGTTCTTC
CASTPWGSSYNEQFF
>TRBV28|TRBJ2-1|.|.
TGTGCCAGCAGTCTCCCCCTGGGAGGTGAGCAGTTCTTC
CASSLPLGGEQFF
>TRBV2|TRBJ1-1|.|TRBD1
TGTGCCAGCAGTCAGCAGGGGACAGTCACTGAAGCTTTCTTT
CASSQQGTVTEAFF
>TRBV19|TRBJ1-2|.|TRBD1
TGTGCCAGTCAGGCCAGGGGGAGTGATGGCTACACCTTC
CASQARGSDGYTF
>TRBV7-2|TRBJ1-2|once|.
TGTGCCAGCAGCTTTCGCGCGGGGGATGGCTACACCTTC
CASSFRAGDGYTF
>TRBV30|TRBJ1-2|.|.
TGTGCCTCGGGACAAAACTATGGCTACACCTTC
CASGQNYGYTF
>TRBV5-1|TRBJ2-5|once|TRBD2
TGCGCCAGCAGCTTGTCAAGGGGGACTAGCGGGAGTCAAGAGACCCAGTACTTC
CASSLSRGTSGSQETQYF
>TRBV10-1|TRBJ2-3|.|TRBD2
TGCGCCAGCAGTGAGAAAGAAAGGCTAGCGGGCGCCACAGATACGCAGTATTTT
CASSEKERLAGATDTQYF
>TRBV30|TRBJ2-5|.|.
TGTGCCTGGGACAGGCAGTACCAAGAGACCCAGTACTTC
CAWDRQYQETQYF
>TRBV10-3|TRBJ2-5|.|.
TGTGCCATCAGTGCTCGTAGCTCGGGTGAGACCCAGTACTTC
CAISARSSGETQYF
>TRBV7-3|TRBJ2-7|.|.
TGTGCCAGCAGCTCGTCGGGACACTTCTACGAGCAGTACTTC
CASSSSGHFYEQYF
>TRBV5-1|TRBJ2-5|.|TRBD2
TGCGCCAGCAGCCCGACTAGCGGCCACCAAGAGACCCAGTACTTC
CASSPTSGHQETQYF
>TRBV15|TRBJ2-1|.|.
TGTGCCACCAGCCCCCGGAGGTTTGAATCCTACAATGAGCAGTTCTTC
CATSPRRFESYNEQFF
>TRBV28|TRBJ1-5|.|.
TGTGCCAGCAGTTTAGGTCTTGGGGGACTGGACAATCAGCCCCAGCATTTT
CASSLGLGGLDNQPQHF